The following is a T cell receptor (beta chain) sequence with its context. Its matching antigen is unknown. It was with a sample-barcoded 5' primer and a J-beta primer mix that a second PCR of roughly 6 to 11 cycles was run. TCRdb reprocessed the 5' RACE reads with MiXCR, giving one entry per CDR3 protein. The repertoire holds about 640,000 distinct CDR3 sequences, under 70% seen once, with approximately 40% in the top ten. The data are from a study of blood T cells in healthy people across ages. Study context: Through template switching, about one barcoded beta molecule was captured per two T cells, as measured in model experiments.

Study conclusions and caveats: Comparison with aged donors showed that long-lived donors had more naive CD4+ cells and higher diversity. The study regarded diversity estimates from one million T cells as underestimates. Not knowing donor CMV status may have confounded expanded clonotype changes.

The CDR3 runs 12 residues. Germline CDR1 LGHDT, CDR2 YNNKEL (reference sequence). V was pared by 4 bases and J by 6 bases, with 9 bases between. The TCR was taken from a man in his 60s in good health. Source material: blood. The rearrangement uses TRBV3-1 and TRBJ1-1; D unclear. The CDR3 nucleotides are TGTGCCAGCAGCCTTCGACAAGCTGAAGCTTTCTTT. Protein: CASSLRQAEAFF.